This TCR beta chain was retrieved from a study of shared clonotypes between healthy human individuals. Study-level results: Clonotypes not shared had lower generation probabilities than those common to all four donors. The study's rarefaction showed incomplete sorted-subset sequencing despite large depth.

Germline trimming cut 3 bases from V and 1 base from J; bases unmatched to any gene: 6. The CDR3 is 15 amino acids. The germline CDR1 and CDR2 sequences are SGHTA and FQGNSA. Clones were read by immunoSEQ multiplex PCR, and TCRdb kept only the in-frame ones, dropping some. The table has millions of clones, around nine tenths seen once; the top ten hold over 0.12%. This clone was detected only once. What it binds is not known. The study drew its donors from healthy HIV-negative adults without recent acute infections or vaccinations. Division of CD4+ cells produced a CD45RA+ naive subset and a CD45RA-negative memory subset.

The chain carries TRBV7-2 and TRBJ2-7; 7 positions match TRBD1. The source is a man between 18 and 35 years old in good health. The sequenced material came from naive CD4+ T cells sorted from blood. Sample subset: CD45RA+ positively selected. CDR3 protein: CASSFDRDPSYEQYF. In DNA, the CDR3 is TGTGCCAGCAGCTTTGACAGGGACCCTTCCTACGAGCAGTACTTC.